The clone carrying this T cell receptor (beta chain) was recorded once. Antigen unknown. The sample belongs to a study of cytomegalovirus exposure and HLA in healthy donors. The CDR3 runs 14 residues. V gave up 8 bases and J gave up 9 bases; unmatched junction bases: 13. Germline values: CDR1 SQVTM, CDR2 ANQGSEA. Vbeta (60) and Jbeta (13) primers were used in the PCR. As handled by the study authors: An analysis that came later counted roughly 87 million unique TCR beta chains, roughly 11 million shared. Produced via immunoSEQ multiplex PCR; TCRdb's table is partial and in-frame only. Clonal size and the V and J genes are those of that table, whereas D and trimming came from the DNA. Here the sample spans roughly 100,000 clones, around 75% being singletons. Study-wide results and limits: Productive status was seen about 90% or about 30% of the time for most TCR beta V segments in an earlier analysis. A later analysis reportedly identified an Asian-associated ancestry cluster as carrying fewer N-insertions than the approximately 730-donor mean.

The chain uses TRBV29-1 and TRBJ2-1; 10 bases are a match to TRBD1. The TCR comes from a male donor in good health and CMV-seropositive. Sequenced sample: PBMCs. The CDR3 loop reads CSFYPGQGFGEQFF. CDR3 coding DNA: TGCAGCTTTTACCCGGGACAGGGGTTTGGTGAGCAGTTCTTC.